These 29 T cell receptor beta chains came from one sample sequenced in a study of blood T cell repertoires in COVID-19. Profiling relied on immunoSEQ multiplex PCR, and the TCRdb table lists in-frame clones only, not all of them. The sample shows 200,000 to 300,000 clones, around nine tenths of them seen only once. The specimen was peripheral blood. The receptor set was obtained from a woman aged 55-70 years with COVID-19, enrolled during active disease.

This clone was seen a single time. The chain uses TRBV28 and TRBJ2-1; 9 nucleotides match TRBD1. V gave up 2 bases and J gave up 4 bases; unmatched junction bases: 6. Germline-derived CDR1 and CDR2 are MDHEN and SYDVKM. This CDR3 spans 16 amino acids. The CDR3, as DNA: TGTGCCAGCAGTTTACCAGGGGGACAGGGATACAATGAGCAGTTCTTC. Its protein is CASSLPGGQGYNEQFF.

The chain is built from TRBV7-8 and TRBJ1-4; 10 bases agree with TRBD1. The ends lost 2 bases at V and 6 bases at J; junction bases unmatched: 3. This CDR3 region has 15 residues. Per the germline V gene, CDR1 is SGHVS and CDR2 is FQNEAQ. CDR3 in DNA: TGTGCCAGCAGCTTATCGGGGACAGGGGATGAAAAACTGTTTTTT. This sequence encodes CASSLSGTGDEKLFF.

The gene calls are TRBV6-2 or TRBV6-3 and TRBJ2-5, with 8 bases identical to TRBD2. V gave up 0 bases and J gave up 2 bases; unmatched junction bases: 5. Germline values: CDR1 MNHEY, CDR2 SVGEGT. This CDR3 contains 16 residues. The DNA of the CDR3 is TGTGCCAGCAGTTACTCAGCGGGAGTGGTACAAGAGACCCAGTACTTC. This gives the protein CASSYSAGVVQETQYF.

V is TRBV24-1 and J is TRBJ1-5; 8 nucleotides match TRBD1. This CDR3 region has 16 residues. Germline V gene data show CDR1 as KGHDR and CDR2 as SFDVKD. The V gene end was trimmed by 5 bases and the J gene end by 1 base; junction bases not matched to a gene: 6. The DNA of the CDR3 is TGTGCCACCAGTGCTTCGAACAGGGGGAGCAATCAGCCCCAGCATTTT. It codes for CATSASNRGSNQPQHF.

The rearrangement uses TRBV12-3 or TRBV12-4 and TRBJ1-5; perhaps TRBD1 as D (5 bases). Trimming pared 3 bases from V and 7 bases from J, leaving 10 bases between. The CDR3 contains 13 residues. CDR3 loop: CASSFGGTQPQHF. The CDR3 DNA sequence: TGTGCCAGCAGTTTCGGGGGGACCCAGCCCCAGCATTTT.

The rearrangement uses TRBV12-3 or TRBV12-4 and TRBJ2-3; TRBD2 agrees at 7 bases. The CDR3 spans 12 residues. V shed 5 bases and J 6 bases; nucleotides not matched to a gene: 2. The CDR3 DNA follows: TGTGCCAGCAGTGGGGGGGTGGATACGCAGTATTTT. The encoded protein is CASSGGVDTQYF.

This sequence joins TRBV25-1 and TRBJ2-3, with 9 nucleotides matching TRBD2. Germline CDR1 MGHDK, CDR2 SYGVNS. J gave up 10 bases and V 0 bases, and 5 bases lay outside the gene matches. The CDR3 runs 14 residues. CDR3 coding DNA: TGTGCCAGCAGTGAATATCCCATAGCGGGAGCGCAGTATTTT. Protein product: CASSEYPIAGAQYF.

V gene TRBV7-2 combines with J gene TRBJ2-1, with 7 bases lining up with TRBD2. J gave up 6 bases and V 1 base, and 6 bases lay outside the gene matches. Germline V gene sequence: CDR1 SGHTA, CDR2 FQGNSA. The CDR3 length is 15 residues. This chain's CDR3 is CASSLVGLVGNEQFF. For the CDR3, the DNA is TGTGCCAGCAGCTTAGTAGGACTAGTGGGCAATGAGCAGTTCTTC.

The CDR3 nucleotides read TGTGCCAGCAGCTTGATAGCAACAGATACGCAGTATTTT. Amino acid sequence: CASSLIATDTQYF. The V call is TRBV5-4, the J call TRBJ2-3; D gene uncertain. There are 13 residues in the CDR3. The V end was cut by 1 base, the J end by 3 bases, with 6 bases between. Germline CDR1 and CDR2: SGHNT and YYREEE (reference sequence).

The chain combines TRBV7-8 with TRBJ1-1; tentatively, D is TRBD1 (6 bases). This CDR3 spans 16 amino acids. Trimming took off 3 bases at V and 2 bases at J, with 16 bases between the two ends. Germline V CDR1 and CDR2: SGHVS, FQNEAQ. CDR3 amino acids: CASSLGTGLGNTEAFF. CDR3 coding DNA: TGTGCCAGCAGCTTGGGAACAGGGTTGGGAAACACTGAAGCTTTCTTT.

CDR3 amino acids: CASSFRGNEQFF. The CDR3 DNA follows: TGTGCCAGCAGCTTTAGGGGAAATGAGCAGTTCTTC. The chain recombines TRBV11-3 with TRBJ2-1; maybe TRBD1 (5 bases). Germline CDR1 is SGHNT and CDR2 is YENEEA. V lost 3 bases and J 7 bases, leaving 7 bases between the germline ends. The CDR3 length is 12 residues.

This clone was observed a handful of times. This chain connects TRBV9 to TRBJ2-2; no reliable D call. The V end lost 0 bases, the J end lost 4 bases, and 13 bases lay between the germline ends. The germline gives CDR1 SGDLS, CDR2 YYNGEE. The CDR3 covers 16 residues. The CDR3 here is CASSVGVGRSTGELFF. CDR3 coding DNA: TGTGCCAGCAGCGTAGGCGTCGGCAGGTCCACCGGGGAGCTGTTTTTT.

V usage is TRBV7-6 and J usage is TRBJ1-1, with D possibly matching TRBD1 (5 bases). CDR3 size: 15 residues. Per germline, CDR1 SGHVS and CDR2 FNYEAQ. V was clipped by 0 bases and J by 1 base, with 9 bases between them. CDR3 protein: CASSLARQKNTEAFF. The CDR3 coding sequence is TGTGCCAGCAGCTTAGCGCGACAGAAGAACACTGAAGCTTTCTTT.

A few counts support this clone. The chain's CDR3 is CASSVQGAGEKLFF. The CDR3 DNA reads TGTGCCAGCAGCGTTCAGGGGGCCGGTGAAAAACTGTTTTTT. The chain employs TRBV7-2 and TRBJ1-4; TRBD1 aligns across 8 bases. The CDR3 consists of 14 residues. V lost 5 bases, J lost 7 bases, and 6 bases stayed unmatched. From germline, CDR1 is SGHTA and CDR2 FQGNSA. The full variable domain, its missing parts supplied by reference TRBV7-2 and TRBJ1-4, is GAGVSQSPSNKVTEKGKDVELRCDPISGHTALYWYRQSLGQGLEFLIYFQGNSAPDKSGLPSDRFSAERTGGSVSTLTIQRTQQEDSAVYLCASSVQGAGEKLFFGSGTQLSVL.

This chain's CDR3 is CASSVTSGGTDTQYF. Written as DNA, the CDR3 is TGCGCCAGCAGCGTGACTAGCGGGGGCACAGATACGCAGTATTTT. This chain connects TRBV5-1 to TRBJ2-3; 11 nucleotides agree with TRBD2. Trimming cost V 4 bases and J 1 base; bases outside gene matches: 2. The length of the CDR3 is 15 residues. Germline lookup yields CDR1 SGHRS and CDR2 YFSETQ.

V and J are TRBV28 and TRBJ1-5, with a tentative D call TRBD1 (5 bases). In germline, CDR1 is MDHEN, CDR2 SYDVKM. Between the trimmed V and J ends, which lost 2 bases and 5 bases, there was a span of 10 bases. This CDR3 region has 14 residues. CDR3 protein: CASSLPAGYQPQHF. The CDR3 DNA is TGTGCCAGCAGTTTACCGGCAGGGTATCAGCCCCAGCATTTT.

The gene calls are TRBV19 and TRBJ2-2; 9 bases line up with TRBD1. This CDR3 is built from 17 residues. Trimming at V came to 1 base and at J to 8 bases, leaving 11 bases not matched to a gene. The germline V gene has CDR1 LNHDA and CDR2 SQIVND (reference sequence). The CDR3 bases are TGTGCCAGTAGTATAGCCACAGGGGGCGCCCCTTTTGGGGAGCTGTTTTTT. Translating it yields CASSIATGGAPFGELFF.

This clone was detected only once. The chain uses TRBV5-4 and TRBJ2-5; 9 positions match TRBD2. The germline CDR1 and CDR2 sequences are SGHNT and YYREEE (reference sequence). The CDR3 consists of 16 residues. V trimming: 1 base; J trimming: 2 bases; junction bases outside the gene matches: 6. The CDR3 region has the DNA TGTGCCAGCAGCTTGCCAGCGGGAGGAGGGCAAGAGACCCAGTACTTC. The encoded protein is CASSLPAGGGQETQYF.

The V call is TRBV7-9, the J call TRBJ2-2, with D hard to call. Trimming took 5 bases from V and 7 from J, leaving 11 bases between them. The CDR3 totals 13 residues. Germline-derived CDR1 and CDR2 are SEHNR and FQNEAQ (reference sequence). The CDR3 bases are TGTGCCAGCAGCCCCCGGTCCCGCGGGGAGCTGTTTTTT. Its protein is CASSPRSRGELFF.

This clone was observed a few times. The rearrangement joins TRBV5-5 to TRBJ1-2; possible D gene TRBD1, 6 bases. Trimming took off 1 base at V and 4 bases at J, with 14 bases between the two ends. The CDR3 contains 15 residues. The germline V gene has CDR1 SGHKS and CDR2 YYEKEE (reference sequence). The CDR3 DNA reads TGTGCCAGCAGCTTGATCCAGGGGCACTCCTATGGCTACACCTTC. Encoded protein: CASSLIQGHSYGYTF. The full variable domain, rest sourced from reference TRBV5-5 and TRBJ1-2, is DAGVTQSPTHLIKTRGQQVTLRCSPISGHKSVSWYQQVLGQGPQFIFQYYEKEERGRGNFPDRFSARQFPNYSSELNVNALLLGDSALYLCASSLIQGHSYGYTFGSGTRLTVV.

The chain carries TRBV11-2 and TRBJ2-1, with TRBD2 identical over 7 bases. Germline V gene data show CDR1 as SGHAT and CDR2 as FQNNGV. The V segment lost 11 bases and the J segment 4 bases; nucleotides outside the gene matches: 11. The CDR3 is 14 residues long. CDR3 nucleotide sequence: TGTGCCTTACAAAAATGGGGGGGTTACAATGAGCAGTTCTTC. This translates into CALQKWGGYNEQFF.

The V gene is TRBV7-3, the J gene TRBJ2-2, with 7 bases that match TRBD1. CDR1 is SGHTA and CDR2 is FQGTGA in the germline V gene. After removal of 5 bases from V and 7 bases from J, the junction contained 10 bases not matched to a gene. The CDR3 has 15 residues. The CDR3 sequence is CASSLQGLVGGELFF. The CDR3 nucleotides are TGTGCCAGCAGCCTACAGGGGCTGGTTGGCGGGGAGCTGTTTTTT. Full variable domain (missing parts from reference TRBV7-3 and TRBJ2-2): GAGVSQTPSNKVTEKGKYVELRCDPISGHTALYWYRQSLGQGPEFLIYFQGTGAADDSGLPNDRFFAVRPEGSVSTLKIQRTERGDSAVYLCASSLQGLVGGELFFGEGSRLTVL.

V and J are TRBV5-1 and TRBJ2-7; 13 nucleotides align to TRBD2. V was pared by 0 bases and J by 4 bases, with 10 bases of the junction left unmatched. The germline V gene encodes CDR1 SGHRS and CDR2 YFSETQ. CDR3 length equals 18 residues. The CDR3 coding sequence is TGCGCCAGCAGCTTGGCTGTGGGGACTAGCGGGAAGAAGTACGAGCAGTACTTC. Protein product: CASSLAVGTSGKKYEQYF. Variable domain in full (rest from reference TRBV5-1 and TRBJ2-7): KAGVTQTPRYLIKTRGQQVTLSCSPISGHRSVSWYQQTPGQGLQFLFEYFSETQRNKGNFPGRFSGRQFSNSRSEMNVSTLELGDSALYLCASSLAVGTSGKKYEQYFGPGTRLTVT.

This clone was observed a handful of times. This chain connects TRBV14 to TRBJ1-1; 9 positions agree with TRBD1. Per germline, CDR1 SGHDN and CDR2 FVKESK. The CDR3 length is 13 residues. The V segment lost 3 bases and the J segment 4 bases; nucleotides outside the gene matches: 0. CDR3 DNA sequence: TGTGCCAGCAGCCAGACAGGGGGCACTGAAGCTTTCTTT. Protein: CASSQTGGTEAFF. Variable domain in full (rest from reference TRBV14 and TRBJ1-1): EAGVTQFPSHSVIEKGQTVTLRCDPISGHDNLYWYRRVMGKEIKFLLHFVKESKQDESGMPNNRFLAERTGGTYSTLKVQPAELEDSGVYFCASSQTGGTEAFFGQGTRLTVV.

This chain uses TRBV19 with TRBJ1-2, with D uncertain. Germline assignment: CDR1 LNHDA and CDR2 SQIVND (reference sequence). Trimming left V 6 bases short and J 4 bases short, with 18 bases between. The CDR3 runs 15 residues. The CDR3 DNA reads TGTGCCAGTAGCCCGGCCCATGGGGAGAGCTATGGCTACACCTTC. Its protein product is CASSPAHGESYGYTF.

This clone has a single count. This chain connects TRBV9 to TRBJ1-2, with 7 positions matching TRBD1. This CDR3 contains 14 residues. From germline, CDR1 is SGDLS and CDR2 YYNGEE. Germline trimming cut 0 bases from V and 6 bases from J; bases unmatched to any gene: 5. CDR3 in DNA: TGTGCCAGCAGCGTAGCCGACAGGGTGGATGGCTACACCTTC. Protein product: CASSVADRVDGYTF.

The chain recombines TRBV6-6 with TRBJ2-7; 7 bases align to TRBD1. V lost 6 bases and J lost 6; bases outside the gene matches: 14. CDR1 and CDR2 from the germline V gene are MNHNY and SVGAGI (reference sequence). The CDR3 spans 15 residues. CDR3 residues: CASRDGTVGFIEQYF. The CDR3, as DNA: TGTGCCAGCAGAGACGGGACAGTTGGGTTTATCGAGCAGTACTTC.

This clone was found many times. The chain recombines TRBV5-1 with TRBJ2-7, with D possibly TRBD1 on 5 matching bases. From germline, CDR1 is SGHRS and CDR2 YFSETQ. The CDR3 is 14 residues long. Trimming removed 0 bases from V and 2 bases from J, with 9 bases in between. DNA for the CDR3: TGCGCCAGCAGCTTGGAGGGGATCACCTACGAGCAGTACTTC. It translates to CASSLEGITYEQYF.

The chain carries TRBV6-5 and TRBJ1-1; D gene uncertain. CDR3 length: 11 amino acids. Trimming cost V 8 bases and J 10 bases, with 14 bases left between them. The germline gives CDR1 MNHEY, CDR2 SVGAGI. CDR3 protein: CASGRDAGAFF. The CDR3, as DNA: TGTGCCAGCGGTCGCGACGCGGGAGCTTTCTTT.